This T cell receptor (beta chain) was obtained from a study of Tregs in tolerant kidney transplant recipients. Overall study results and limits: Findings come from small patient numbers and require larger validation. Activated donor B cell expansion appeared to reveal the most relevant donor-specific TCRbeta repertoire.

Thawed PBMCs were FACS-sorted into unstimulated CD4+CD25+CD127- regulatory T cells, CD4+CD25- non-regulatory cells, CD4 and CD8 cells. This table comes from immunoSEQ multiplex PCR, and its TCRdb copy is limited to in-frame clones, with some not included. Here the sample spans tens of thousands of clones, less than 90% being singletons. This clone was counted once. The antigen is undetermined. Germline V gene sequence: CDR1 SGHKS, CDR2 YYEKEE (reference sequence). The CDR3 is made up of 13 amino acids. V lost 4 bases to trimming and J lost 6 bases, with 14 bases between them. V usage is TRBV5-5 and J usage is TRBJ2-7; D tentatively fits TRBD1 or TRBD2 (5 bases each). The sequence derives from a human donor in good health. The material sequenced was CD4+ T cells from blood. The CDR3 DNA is TGTGCCAGCAGCCCGGGGCCCGCCTCCGAGCAGTACTTC. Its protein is CASSPGPASEQYF.